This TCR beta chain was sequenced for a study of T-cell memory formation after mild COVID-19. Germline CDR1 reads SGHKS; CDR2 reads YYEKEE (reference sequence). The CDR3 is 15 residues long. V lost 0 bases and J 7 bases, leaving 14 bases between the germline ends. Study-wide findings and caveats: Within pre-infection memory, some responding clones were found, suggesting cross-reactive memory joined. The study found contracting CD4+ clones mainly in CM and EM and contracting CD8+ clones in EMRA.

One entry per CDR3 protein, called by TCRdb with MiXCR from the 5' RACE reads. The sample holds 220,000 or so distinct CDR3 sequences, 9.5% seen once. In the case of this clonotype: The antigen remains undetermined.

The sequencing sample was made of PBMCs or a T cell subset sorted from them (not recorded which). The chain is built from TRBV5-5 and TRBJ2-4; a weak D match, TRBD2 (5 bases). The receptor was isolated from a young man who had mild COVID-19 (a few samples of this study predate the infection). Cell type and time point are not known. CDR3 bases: TGTGCCAGCAGCTTGGTGGTTGGACTTCGGAACATTCAGTACTTC. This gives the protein CASSLVVGLRNIQYF.